These 21 T cell receptor beta chains share one sample of origin, sequenced in a study of cytomegalovirus exposure and HLA in healthy donors. The PCR ran on 60 Vbeta and 13 Jbeta primers. The repertoire was sequenced with immunoSEQ multiplex PCR; TCRdb's copy has only in-frame clones and lacks some. The profile shows 90,000 to 100,000 clones, more than 70% of them singletons. Sequencing input: PBMCs. The source of these receptors is a woman aged 60-75 years in good health and CMV-seropositive.

The chain joins TRBV6-6 to TRBJ2-1; the D gene is possibly TRBD1 (6 bases). This CDR3 region has 15 residues. V was pared by 5 bases and J by 4 bases, with 15 bases between. Germline CDR1 MNHNY, CDR2 SVGAGI (reference sequence). CDR3: CASSPRTVVYNEQFF. The CDR3, as DNA: TGTGCCAGCAGTCCAAGGACAGTCGTTTACAATGAGCAGTTCTTC.

The chain employs TRBV2 and TRBJ2-7, with a possible D match to TRBD2 (6 bases). The length of the CDR3 is 14 residues. Germline CDR1 is SNHLY and CDR2 is FYNNEI. Trimming took off 7 bases at V and 5 bases at J, with 18 bases between the two ends. The CDR3 sequence is CASTGWGEADEQYF. The CDR3 DNA reads as TGTGCCAGCACAGGGTGGGGGGAAGCCGACGAGCAGTACTTC.

The V gene is TRBV6-5, the J gene TRBJ2-7, with D possibly being TRBD2 (5 bases). From germline, CDR1 is MNHEY and CDR2 SVGAGI. The CDR3 loop spans 16 amino acids. V gave up 6 bases and J gave up 3 bases, with 21 bases separating them. CDR3 bases: TGTGCCAGCAGCTACCCAGCCCAGCGGCTTAACTACGAGCAGTACTTC. Encoded protein: CASSYPAQRLNYEQYF.

The V gene is TRBV6-5, the J gene TRBJ2-5; 7 positions match TRBD1. The J call could be wrong; TRBJ2-7 is a better fit for the DNA end. Per germline, CDR1 MNHEY and CDR2 SVGAGI. The CDR3 loop spans 15 amino acids. For the CDR3, the DNA is TGTGCCAGCAGTTACTCGTCAGGGGGTAGGGACGAGCAGTACTTC. Amino acid sequence: CASSYSSGGRDEQYF.

This sequence joins TRBV7-6 and TRBJ2-5, with 10 bases that match TRBD2. J was trimmed by 4 bases and V by 4 bases; bases with no gene match: 6. The CDR3 sequence is 15 residues long. Germline loops: CDR1 SGHVS, CDR2 FNYEAQ. The CDR3 reads CASSYTSSGGETQYF. The CDR3 nucleotides are TGTGCCAGCAGCTACACGTCTAGCGGGGGAGAGACCCAGTACTTC.

This clone has a handful of counts. The rearrangement joins TRBV5-5 to TRBJ1-1; no firm D call. V was pared by 0 bases and J by 5 bases, with 5 bases between. CDR1 and CDR2 (germline): SGHKS, YYEKEE (reference sequence). The CDR3 length is 12 residues. The CDR3 nucleotides read TGTGCCAGCAGCTTGGTTCAGACTGAAGCTTTCTTT. Residues: CASSLVQTEAFF.

About this clone itself: Other DNA variants within this sample encode the same CDR3. The chain links TRBV9 to TRBJ1-4; 9 bases are a match to TRBD1. CDR3 length equals 14 residues. Looked up from germline, CDR1 is SGDLS and CDR2 is YYNGEE. Trimming took 0 bases from V and 7 from J; bases not matched to a gene: 1. The CDR3 here is CASSVGQGGEKLFF. The CDR3 DNA follows: TGTGCCAGCAGCGTAGGACAGGGGGGTGAAAAACTGTTTTTT.

This chain links TRBV7-6 with TRBJ2-5, with D perhaps matching TRBD1 (6 bases). The CDR3 is 14 residues long. Germline V gene lookup returns CDR1 SGHVS and CDR2 FNYEAQ. V lost 4 bases and J 2 bases, leaving 11 bases between the germline ends. CDR3 loop: CASSSWTEQETQYF. DNA for the CDR3: TGTGCCAGCAGCTCTTGGACAGAACAAGAGACCCAGTACTTC.

The rearrangement uses TRBV2 and TRBJ2-6; the D is unclear. Looked up from germline, CDR1 is SNHLY and CDR2 is FYNNEI. The V end lost 6 bases, the J end lost 0 bases, and 9 bases lay between the germline ends. The CDR3 spans 15 residues. CDR3 sequence: CASSLLSSGANVLTF. In DNA, the CDR3 is TGTGCCAGCAGCCTTCTGAGCTCTGGGGCCAACGTCCTGACTTTC.

The chain carries TRBV4-1 and TRBJ1-2, with D hard to call. This CDR3 contains 13 residues. Germline lookup yields CDR1 MGHRA and CDR2 YSYEKL. V was trimmed by 1 base and J by 8 bases, leaving 11 bases between them. The CDR3, as DNA: TGCGCCAGCAGCCAAGTCGGCCTCGGGGGCTACACCTTC. Amino acids: CASSQVGLGGYTF.

This clone has more than one count but fewer than ten. DNA of the CDR3: TGTGCCGGAGGACAGGATTCCTACGAGCAGTACTTC. As protein: CAGGQDSYEQYF. The rearrangement uses TRBV2 and TRBJ2-7, with 7 positions matching TRBD1. The trim removed 11 bases at V and 1 base at J, leaving 5 bases unmatched. The CDR3 covers 12 residues. Germline loops: CDR1 SNHLY, CDR2 FYNNEI.

This chain connects TRBV27 to TRBJ1-1, with a tentative D call TRBD1 (6 bases). Trimming took 2 bases from V and 5 from J, leaving 18 bases between them. The CDR3 is 16 residues long. The germline gives CDR1 MNHEY, CDR2 SMNVEV (reference sequence). In DNA, the CDR3 is TGTGCCAGCAGTTTAGGGGGGGCAGGGTTACGAACTGAAGCTTTCTTT. Translated: CASSLGGAGLRTEAFF.

This clone has just one count. The chain recombines TRBV10-2 with TRBJ2-2; D unclear. CDR1 and CDR2 from the germline V gene are WSHSY and SAAADI. The CDR3 spans 12 residues. V was trimmed by 5 bases and J by 6 bases, leaving 7 bases between them. The CDR3 region has the DNA TGCGCCAGCAGTCCTGAGGCCGGGGAGCTGTTTTTT. Translation gives CASSPEAGELFF.

The V and J genes are TRBV5-4 and TRBJ2-3; D not resolved. Trimming cost V 2 bases and J 8 bases, with 9 bases left between them. Germline V gene lookup returns CDR1 SGHNT and CDR2 YYREEE (reference sequence). This CDR3 has 12 amino acids. The DNA for the CDR3 is TGTGCCAGCAGCTTCTACTCGGGTACGCAGTATTTT. It codes for CASSFYSGTQYF.

CDR3 region: CATMGDRGNSYEQYF. The CDR3 nucleotides are TGTGCCACCATGGGGGACAGGGGAAACTCCTACGAGCAGTACTTC. V usage is TRBV10-3 and J usage is TRBJ2-7; 10 nucleotides agree with TRBD1. After removal of 10 bases from V and 0 bases from J, the junction contained 9 bases not matched to a gene. The CDR3 has 15 amino acids. Germline V lookup: CDR1 ENHRY, CDR2 SYGVKD.

The V call is TRBV6-1, the J call TRBJ1-4; 8 nucleotides line up with TRBD1. V was pared by 8 bases and J by 8 bases, with 10 bases of the junction left unmatched. Germline lookup yields CDR1 MNHNS and CDR2 SASEGT. This CDR3 is 14 amino acids long. CDR3 protein: CASARGPGAEKLFF. The CDR3 DNA reads as TGTGCCAGCGCCAGGGGGCCGGGAGCCGAAAAACTGTTTTTT.

The chain is built from TRBV12-5 and TRBJ1-5; a weak D match, TRBD1 (5 bases). This CDR3 contains 13 residues. The germline V gene has CDR1 LGHNT and CDR2 FRNRAP. Between the trimmed V and J ends, which lost 8 bases and 6 bases, there was a span of 14 bases. CDR3 nucleotides: TGTGCTAGTAGCGTGGGGGGATCTCAGCCCCAGCATTTT. This codes for CASSVGGSQPQHF.

The chain joins TRBV19 to TRBJ1-5; TRBD1 matches 7 bases. CDR3 length: 13 amino acids. With V trimmed by 5 bases and J by 7 bases, 5 bases remained unmatched. Per germline, CDR1 LNHDA and CDR2 SQIVND (reference sequence). The CDR3 DNA is TGTGCCAGTAGTCCCACAGGGGACCAGCCCCAGCATTTT. It translates to CASSPTGDQPQHF.

In this sample, this clone turned up a few times. The rearrangement uses TRBV5-5 and TRBJ1-5, with D unclear. With 1 base removed from V and 7 bases from J, the gap between germline ends came to 12 bases. The length of the CDR3 is 14 residues. Germline V lookup: CDR1 SGHKS, CDR2 YYEKEE (reference sequence). The CDR3 protein is CASSLKGDLQPQHF. For the CDR3, the DNA is TGTGCCAGCAGCTTGAAAGGAGATTTACAGCCCCAGCATTTT. Complete variable domain (other parts from reference TRBV5-5 and TRBJ1-5): DAGVTQSPTHLIKTRGQQVTLRCSPISGHKSVSWYQQVLGQGPQFIFQYYEKEERGRGNFPDRFSARQFPNYSSELNVNALLLGDSALYLCASSLKGDLQPQHFGDGTRLSIL.

V is TRBV5-4 and J is TRBJ2-7; 7 positions match TRBD2. CDR1 is SGHNT, CDR2 YYREEE, per germline (reference sequence). The CDR3 runs 14 residues. Trimming cost V 2 bases and J 6 bases; bases outside gene matches: 8. The CDR3 nucleotides are TGTGCCAGCAGCTTACCCGGGACTACCTTCGAGCAGTACTTC. It yields the protein CASSLPGTTFEQYF.

This sequence joins TRBV5-1 and TRBJ1-1; TRBD1 matches 10 bases. The CDR3 runs to 16 residues. J was trimmed by 6 bases and V by 2 bases; bases with no gene match: 10. The germline CDR1 and CDR2 sequences are SGHRS and YFSETQ. CDR3 coding DNA: TGCGCCAGCAGCTTAGAGGACAGGGGGGGGATAGCTGAAGCTTTCTTT. Amino acid sequence: CASSLEDRGGIAEAFF. Variable domain in full (rest from reference TRBV5-1 and TRBJ1-1): KAGVTQTPRYLIKTRGQQVTLSCSPISGHRSVSWYQQTPGQGLQFLFEYFSETQRNKGNFPGRFSGRQFSNSRSEMNVSTLELGDSALYLCASSLEDRGGIAEAFFGQGTRLTVV.